This T cell receptor beta chain comes out of a study of T-cell reconstitution after alpha-beta-depleted transplantation in children. Using unique molecular identifiers, the investigators prepared the TCRbeta library. One entry per CDR3 protein results from TCRdb running MiXCR on the PCR reads. Among a few hundred thousand distinct CDR3 sequences, 11% were seen once, and the ten largest hold roughly 6%. Trimming removed 4 bases at V and 7 bases at J, with 8 bases between. The CDR3 consists of 12 residues. Germline lookup yields CDR1 MGHDK and CDR2 SYGVNS. The clonotype comes from a human donor who donated a stem cell graft to a child with acute myeloid leukemia. The sample consisted of PBMCs from the stem cell graft donor, taken from the stem cell graft. The gene calls are TRBV25-1 and TRBJ2-1; no reliable D call. The CDR3 spells CASSVVGNEQFF. CDR3 DNA sequence: TGTGCCAGCAGTGTCGTCGGGAATGAGCAGTTCTTC.